This TCR beta chain was recovered during a study of memory CD4+ T cells and cytomegalovirus serostatus. Background on the study: Of the healthy Belgian adults, nine or ten were CMV seropositive and about 24 seronegative.

The sort gate was single viable CD3+CD4+CD8-CD45RO+ cells for memory CD4+ T cells. After thawing, CD4+ T cells were positively selected. The germline V gene has CDR1 LNHNV and CDR2 YYDKDF (reference sequence). V trimming: 5 bases; J trimming: 1 base; junction bases outside the gene matches: 4. The CDR3 runs 16 residues. Authors' analysis steps: Out-of-frame sequences were removed, leaving 2,204,828 distinct TCRbeta sequences. Using immunoSEQ multiplex PCR, the repertoire was profiled, and TCRdb retains in-frame clones only, with some absent. V, J and clone size are those of that table, while D and trimming were read from the DNA. Found here are almost 55,000 clones, around 78% of them singletons; the top ten hold 1.5% to 2%.

Sequenced material: memory CD4+ T cells from blood. This receptor was obtained from an adult in good health and CMV-seronegative. V gene TRBV15 combines with J gene TRBJ2-2; TRBD1 matches at 10 bases. CDR3 loop: CATSEGTGVNTGELFF. The CDR3 DNA follows: TGTGCCACCAGCGAAGGGACAGGGGTGAACACCGGGGAGCTGTTTTTT.